The 6 T cell receptor beta chains presented below share a single source sample, sequenced in a study of T cells in localized non-small cell lung cancer. This table comes from immunoSEQ multiplex PCR, and its TCRdb copy is limited to in-frame clones, with some not included. The sample shows about 78,000 clones, 84% of them seen only once. The sample consisted of peripheral blood, taken before any cancer treatment. The receptors come from a man aged 35 to 69 with stage I lung adenocarcinoma.

The rearrangement uses TRBV14 and TRBJ2-7; 11 bases match TRBD1. Germline V gene data show CDR1 as SGHDN and CDR2 as FVKESK. The ends lost 6 bases at V and 2 bases at J; junction bases unmatched: 3. This CDR3 has 14 amino acids. CDR3 DNA sequence: TGTGCCAGCAGACGGACAGGGGGCCCCTACGAGCAGTACTTC. Translated: CASRRTGGPYEQYF.

In this sample, this clone turned up once. The chain carries TRBV2 and TRBJ2-5; D is uncertain. The V and J ends lost 5 bases and 1 base respectively, with 14 bases between them. The V gene's germline CDR1 is SNHLY and CDR2 FYNNEI. The CDR3 spans 15 residues. The CDR3 loop is CASSSRLSSQETQYF. The DNA for the CDR3 is TGTGCCAGCAGTTCAAGGCTGTCGAGCCAAGAGACCCAGTACTTC.

V usage is TRBV6-5 and J usage is TRBJ1-2, with a weak D call TRBD1 (5 bases). Trimming cost V 5 bases and J 8 bases, with 18 bases left between them. The CDR3 length is 14 residues. CDR1 is MNHEY, CDR2 SVGAGI, per germline. CDR3 nucleotide sequence: TGTGCCAGCAGTCGCGGGACGCCGCTTCGGGGCTACACCTTC. Its protein is CASSRGTPLRGYTF.

The genes are TRBV28 and TRBJ1-1, with D possibly matching TRBD1 (5 bases). The CDR3 is 13 residues long. CDR1 is MDHEN, CDR2 SYDVKM, per germline. The V gene lost 10 bases and the J gene lost 5 bases, with 17 bases spanning the gap. CDR3 nucleotide sequence: TGTGCCATCTTGACAGTTACGAAAACTGAAGCTTTCTTT. This sequence encodes CAILTVTKTEAFF.

The chain joins TRBV30 to TRBJ2-1; 7 bases map to TRBD2. The CDR3 sequence is 12 residues long. Germline loops: CDR1 GTSNPN, CDR2 SVGIG (reference sequence). Losses at the gene ends were 7 bases for V and 4 bases for J; bases not matched to a gene: 4. The CDR3 DNA reads TGTGCCTTGAACGGGGGGTACAATGAGCAGTTCTTC. It is translated as CALNGGYNEQFF.

The V call is TRBV2, the J call TRBJ2-1; 15 bases align to TRBD2. This CDR3 spans 18 amino acids. Unmatched junction bases numbered 16, after V lost 9 bases and J lost 7 bases. Per germline, CDR1 SNHLY and CDR2 FYNNEI. CDR3 protein: CASQDPGLAGGAGNEQFF. The CDR3, as DNA: TGTGCCAGTCAGGACCCGGGACTAGCGGGAGGAGCGGGTAATGAGCAGTTCTTC.